One and the same sample provided the 8 T cell receptor beta chains below, sequenced in a study of T-cell reconstitution after alpha-beta-depleted transplantation in children. Construction of the TCRbeta library involved unique molecular identifiers. TCRdb recomputed calls from the PCR reads with MiXCR, one row per CDR3 protein. The sample has around 250,000 distinct CDR3 sequences; approximately 8% are singletons. The sequencing here drew on PBMCs, mostly from graft donor cells, taken 180 days after TCRalphabeta/CD19-depleted stem cell transplant. These receptors originate from a male patient younger than 18 who had a stem cell transplant for acute lymphoblastic leukemia, so the T cells may come from the graft donor.

This clonotype has ten or more counts. The chain joins TRBV7-9 to TRBJ1-2, with 10 bases matching TRBD1. CDR3 length: 15 amino acids. V lost 1 base to trimming and J lost 4 bases; unmatched junction nucleotides: 3. Germline values: CDR1 SEHNR, CDR2 FQNEAQ (reference sequence). The CDR3 DNA reads as TGTGCCAGCAGCTTAGGCGACAGGGGGCCCTATGGCTACACCTTC. As protein: CASSLGDRGPYGYTF.

This clonotype was counted ten times or more. The genes are TRBV6-1 and TRBJ2-7; TRBD1 aligns across 8 bases. Germline assignment: CDR1 MNHNS and CDR2 SASEGT. V lost 5 bases and J lost 7; bases outside the gene matches: 7. The CDR3 length is 13 residues. CDR3 sequence: CASSIWTGREQYF. The CDR3 region has the DNA TGTGCCAGCAGTATCTGGACAGGGAGGGAGCAGTACTTC.

This clonotype was seen ten or more times. J is TRBJ1-1 and V is TRBV29-1; TRBD1 might be the D (5 bases). This CDR3 contains 12 residues. V lost 8 bases, J lost 6 bases, and 16 bases lay in between. Germline values: CDR1 SQVTM, CDR2 ANQGSEA. This CDR3 reads CSSGPQGAEAFF. The CDR3 DNA reads as TGCAGCTCGGGGCCGCAAGGGGCTGAAGCTTTCTTT.

This clonotype was seen repeatedly, ten times or more. This rearrangement joins TRBV29-1 to TRBJ1-2; the match to TRBD1 covers 8 bases. V gave up 7 bases and J gave up 7 bases; unmatched junction bases: 8. CDR1 is SQVTM, CDR2 ANQGSEA, per germline. The CDR3 is made up of 12 amino acids. CDR3 sequence reads: CSAQETGAGYTF. Here the CDR3 DNA reads TGCAGCGCGCAGGAGACAGGGGCTGGCTACACCTTC.

At least ten counts were recorded for this clonotype. This rearrangement joins TRBV20-1 to TRBJ2-5; D unclear. Trimming shortened V by 5 bases and J by 2 bases, and 12 bases separated the two germline ends. CDR1 is DFQATT and CDR2 is SNEGSKA in the germline V gene (reference sequence). The CDR3 runs to 13 residues. The CDR3 protein is CSARYSTQETQYF. DNA of the CDR3: TGCAGTGCTCGCTATTCTACGCAAGAGACCCAGTACTTC.

This clonotype was seen more than once but under ten times. This chain joins TRBV5-4 and TRBJ1-1; no reliable D call. CDR1 is SGHNT and CDR2 is YYREEE in the germline V gene (reference sequence). This CDR3 contains 14 residues. Between the trimmed V and J ends, which lost 5 bases and 4 bases, there was a span of 15 bases. The CDR3 sequence: CASRPPDSVTEAFF. Written as DNA, the CDR3 is TGTGCCAGCAGACCTCCGGACTCAGTCACTGAAGCTTTCTTT.

This clonotype was recorded many times. This sequence joins TRBV20-1 and TRBJ2-5, with 9 nucleotides matching TRBD2. The CDR3 covers 16 residues. The germline CDR1 and CDR2 sequences are DFQATT and SNEGSKA (reference sequence). Unmatched junction bases numbered 6, after V lost 0 bases and J lost 1 base. CDR3 sequence reads: CSARDLVAGAQETQYF. The CDR3 nucleotides are TGCAGTGCTAGAGATCTGGTAGCGGGGGCCCAAGAGACCCAGTACTTC.

This clonotype has a count of ten or more. The rearrangement links TRBV7-8 to TRBJ1-1; perhaps TRBD1 as D (6 bases). The V end was cut by 3 bases, the J end by 4 bases, with 15 bases between. Germline assignment: CDR1 SGHVS and CDR2 FQNEAQ. The CDR3 is 15 amino acids. CDR3 in DNA: TGTGCCAGCAGCTTCCCAGGGGCGGGTGGCACTGAAGCTTTCTTT. Residues: CASSFPGAGGTEAFF. The variable domain in full, completed from reference TRBV7-8 and TRBJ1-1, reads GAGVSQSPRYKVAKRGQDVALRCDPISGHVSLFWYQQALGQGPEFLTYFQNEAQLDKSGLPSDRFFAERPEGSVSTLKIQRTQQEDSAVYLCASSFPGAGGTEAFFGQGTRLTVV.